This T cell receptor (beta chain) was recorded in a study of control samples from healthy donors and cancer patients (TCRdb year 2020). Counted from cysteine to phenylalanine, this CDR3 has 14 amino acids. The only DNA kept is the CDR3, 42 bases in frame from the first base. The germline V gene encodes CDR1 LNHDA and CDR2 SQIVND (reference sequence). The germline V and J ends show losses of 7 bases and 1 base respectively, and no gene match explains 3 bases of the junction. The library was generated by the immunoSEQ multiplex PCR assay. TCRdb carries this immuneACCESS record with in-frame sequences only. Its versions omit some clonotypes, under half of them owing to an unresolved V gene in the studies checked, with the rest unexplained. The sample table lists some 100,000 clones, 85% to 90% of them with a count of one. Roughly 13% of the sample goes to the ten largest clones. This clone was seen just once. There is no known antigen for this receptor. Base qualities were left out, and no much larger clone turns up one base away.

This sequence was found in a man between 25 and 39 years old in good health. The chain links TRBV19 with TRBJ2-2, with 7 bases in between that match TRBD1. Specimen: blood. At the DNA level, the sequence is TGTGCCAGTATTAGGACAGGGAACACCGGGGAGCTGTTTTTT. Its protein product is CASIRTGNTGELFF.